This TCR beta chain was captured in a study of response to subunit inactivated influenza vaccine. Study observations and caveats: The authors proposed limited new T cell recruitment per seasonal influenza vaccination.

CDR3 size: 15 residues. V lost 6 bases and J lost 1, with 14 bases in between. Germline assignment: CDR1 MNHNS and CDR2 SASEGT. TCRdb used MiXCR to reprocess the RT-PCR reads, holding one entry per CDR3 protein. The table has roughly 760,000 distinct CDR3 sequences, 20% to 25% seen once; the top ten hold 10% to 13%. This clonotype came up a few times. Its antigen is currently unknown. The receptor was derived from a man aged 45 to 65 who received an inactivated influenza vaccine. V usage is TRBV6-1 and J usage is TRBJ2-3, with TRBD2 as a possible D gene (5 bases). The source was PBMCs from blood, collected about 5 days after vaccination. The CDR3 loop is CASRARGMGTDTQYF. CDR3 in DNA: TGTGCCAGCAGGGCAAGAGGGATGGGCACAGATACGCAGTATTTT.